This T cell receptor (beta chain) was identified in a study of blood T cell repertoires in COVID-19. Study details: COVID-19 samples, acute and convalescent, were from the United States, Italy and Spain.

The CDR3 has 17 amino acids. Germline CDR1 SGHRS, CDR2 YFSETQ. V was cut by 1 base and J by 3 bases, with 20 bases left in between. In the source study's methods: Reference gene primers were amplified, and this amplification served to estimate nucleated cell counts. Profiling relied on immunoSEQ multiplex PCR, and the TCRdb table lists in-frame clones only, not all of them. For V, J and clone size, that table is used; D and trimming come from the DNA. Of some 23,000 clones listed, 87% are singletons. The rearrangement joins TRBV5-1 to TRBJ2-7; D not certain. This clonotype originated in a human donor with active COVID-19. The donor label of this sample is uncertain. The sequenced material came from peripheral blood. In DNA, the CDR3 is TGCGCCAGCAGCTTGTCGGCTCGCGGAGCCGCTAACTACGAGCAGTACTTC. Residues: CASSLSARGAANYEQYF.